This T cell receptor (beta chain) was captured in a study of metastatic and nonmetastatic thyroid tumors. Across the whole study: Repertoires were compared across blood and tumor or nodule tissue from malignant and benign thyroid patients.

This clone turned up a few times. The antigen is undetermined. Study results and caveats: Malignant tumors reportedly showed significantly higher TCR beta diversity than benign nodules in both blood and tumor.

In the source study's methods: A papillary thyroid cancer distant-metastasis classifier was built from CDR3 differences across clinicopathological groups. TCRdb re-called the PCR reads via MiXCR. TCRdb's processing, not the study's, gives the V and J calls here. Among about 20,000 clones listed, 27% were seen once. V shed 6 bases and J 9 bases; nucleotides not matched to a gene: 6. Germline V gives CDR1 MNHEY, CDR2 SVGEGT. CDR3 length: 12 amino acids. Not a single patient had been given any form of treatment at any point before undergoing thyroid surgery. The sample consisted of blood. This clonotype originated in a female donor with papillary thyroid cancer or a benign thyroid nodule (not recorded which). Some clones in this sample may be carry-over from other donors' samples. The chain couples TRBV6-2 or TRBV6-3 to TRBJ1-2; TRBD1 aligns across 8 bases. Here the CDR3 reads CASREQGASYTF. DNA for the CDR3: TGTGCCAGCAGGGAGCAGGGGGCGAGCTACACCTTC.